A selection of T cell receptor beta chains follows, all from one sample in a study of blood T cell repertoires in COVID-19. Libraries were prepared by immunoSEQ multiplex PCR; TCRdb keeps only in-frame clonotypes and omits some of them. The sample lists about 480,000 clones, roughly 91% seen once, with roughly 4.3% in the top ten. Sequenced input: peripheral blood. The receptors were gathered from a woman under 40 with acute or convalescent COVID-19. The CDR3 runs from the conserved cysteine through the conserved F or W. The order of the fields is D gene, V gene, clone size, J gene, CDR3 protein, CDR3 DNA. A D gene is named only where the DNA matches it firmly. Where a row states a size, it is once, few, many or the class of an expanded clone; other rows omit it.

>NA|TRBV5-4|NA|TRBJ2-1
CASSFQGLRNEQFF
TGTGCCAGCAGCTTCCAGGGCCTTCGGAATGAGCAGTTCTTC
>TRBD1|TRBV18|once|TRBJ2-2
CASSPLGQVGELFF
TGTGCCAGCTCACCACTGGGACAGGTCGGGGAGCTGTTTTTT
>NA|TRBV5-1|NA|TRBJ2-7
CASSPDYSYEQYF
TGCGCCAGCAGCCCTGACTACTCCTACGAGCAGTACTTC
>TRBD1|TRBV12-3/TRBV12-4|NA|TRBJ2-3
CASSGTVTDTQYF
TGTGCCAGCAGCGGGACAGTCACAGATACGCAGTATTTT
>NA|TRBV2|NA|TRBJ1-2
CASRALVDNYGYTF
TGTGCCAGCAGAGCCCTGGTAGATAACTATGGCTACACCTTC
>NA|TRBV5-4|NA|TRBJ2-5
CASSLAATQETQYF
TGTGCCAGCAGCTTAGCCGCAACCCAAGAGACCCAGTACTTC
>TRBD2|TRBV11-2|NA|TRBJ2-2
CASIRPSGGFPGELFF
TGTGCCAGCATCCGCCCTAGCGGGGGGTTTCCCGGGGAGCTGTTTTTT
>NA|TRBV11-2|NA|TRBJ1-3
CASSSYRGTGNTIYF
TGTGCCAGCAGCTCCTATCGGGGGACTGGAAACACCATATATTTT
>TRBD2|TRBV5-1|NA|TRBJ2-7
CASSLVFGREQYF
TGCGCCAGCAGCTTGGTGTTCGGGAGGGAGCAGTACTTC
>NA|TRBV24-1|NA|TRBJ2-5
CATSDRSTGETQYF
TGTGCCACCAGTGATCGGTCTACGGGGGAGACCCAGTACTTC
>NA|TRBV13|once|TRBJ1-2
CASSLPEDYGYTF
TGTGCCAGCAGCTTACCGGAGGACTATGGCTACACCTTC
>TRBD1|TRBV2|NA|TRBJ2-7
CASTHRDRDYEQYF
TGTGCCAGCACCCACAGGGACAGGGATTACGAGCAGTACTTC
>TRBD1|TRBV3-1/TRBV3-2|NA|TRBJ1-1
CASSQAQGATFF
TGTGCCAGCAGCCAAGCACAGGGGGCGACTTTCTTT
>TRBD2|TRBV7-3|NA|TRBJ2-3
CASSSLGRGVLGDTQYF
TGTGCCAGCAGCTCCCTCGGGCGGGGGGTACTTGGAGATACGCAGTATTTT
>NA|TRBV9|NA|TRBJ2-3
CASSARGYTDTQYF
TGTGCCAGCAGCGCACGGGGTTACACAGATACGCAGTATTTT
>TRBD1|TRBV2|NA|TRBJ1-5
CASSRQGANQPQHF
TGTGCCAGCAGTAGACAGGGGGCAAATCAGCCCCAGCATTTT
>TRBD1|TRBV18|once|TRBJ2-7
CASSQTRQGDEQYF
TGTGCCAGCTCACAGACAAGACAGGGCGACGAGCAGTACTTC
>TRBD1|TRBV5-4|few|TRBJ2-7
CASSLGTGAYEQYF
TGTGCCAGCAGCCTAGGGACAGGCGCCTACGAGCAGTACTTC
>TRBD2|TRBV5-6|once|TRBJ2-2
CASSRRAGPGELFF
TGTGCCAGCAGCCGGCGAGCGGGGCCCGGGGAGCTGTTTTTT
>TRBD2|TRBV5-5|NA|TRBJ2-1
CASSFSGAPYNEQFF
TGTGCCAGCAGCTTTAGCGGGGCCCCCTACAATGAGCAGTTCTTC
>NA|TRBV3-1/TRBV3-2|NA|TRBJ1-4
CASSQDTYGGEKLFF
TGTGCCAGCAGCCAAGATACCTACGGTGGTGAAAAACTGTTTTTT
>TRBD2|TRBV5-1|NA|TRBJ2-3
CASSLYGGVGTDTQYF
TGCGCCAGCAGCTTGTACGGGGGGGTTGGCACAGATACGCAGTATTTT
>NA|TRBV28|NA|TRBJ1-2
CASSLRGGNGYTF
TGTGCCAGCAGTTTAAGGGGGGGGAATGGCTACACCTTC
>NA|TRBV7-5|few|TRBJ1-5
CVRSLDRNQPQHF
TGTGTCAGAAGCTTAGACCGGAATCAGCCCCAGCATTTT
>NA|TRBV6-5|NA|TRBJ2-7
CASSYATPVREQYF
TGTGCCAGCAGTTACGCAACCCCAGTGAGGGAGCAGTACTTC
>NA|TRBV19|NA|TRBJ1-4
CASSREGSRHEKLFF
TGTGCCAGTAGCAGGGAGGGCAGTAGACATGAAAAACTGTTTTTT
>TRBD1|TRBV10-3|NA|TRBJ1-6
CAISESGQGYNSPLHF
TGTGCCATCAGTGAGTCGGGACAGGGGTATAATTCACCCCTCCACTTT
>TRBD1|TRBV6-5|NA|TRBJ1-5
CASSTTGVGQPQHF
TGTGCCAGCAGTACTACAGGGGTGGGTCAGCCCCAGCATTTT
>NA|TRBV7-8|NA|TRBJ2-3
CASSILRGDTQYF
TGTGCCAGCAGTATCCTTCGGGGGGATACGCAGTATTTT
>TRBD2|TRBV5-4|NA|TRBJ2-1
CASSRPGLAGYEQFF
TGTGCCAGCAGCCGCCCGGGACTAGCGGGGTATGAGCAGTTCTTC
>NA|TRBV7-3|NA|TRBJ2-5
CASSSNTQETQYF
TGTGCCAGCAGCTCGAATACTCAAGAGACCCAGTACTTC
>TRBD1|TRBV29-1|NA|TRBJ2-2
CSVESQGAPTGELFF
TGCAGCGTTGAATCACAGGGGGCGCCCACCGGGGAGCTGTTTTTT
>NA|TRBV6-1|NA|TRBJ1-1
CASSDRVVAFF
TGTGCCAGCAGTGACAGGGTAGTAGCTTTCTTT
>NA|TRBV5-1|NA|TRBJ2-5
CASSLAPPQETQYF
TGCGCCAGCAGCCTCGCGCCTCCCCAAGAGACCCAGTACTTC
>NA|TRBV21-1|NA|TRBJ2-7
CARPRDRGRGEQYF
TGTGCCAGACCTCGGGACAGGGGGCGAGGAGAGCAGTACTTC
>TRBD2|TRBV5-4|NA|TRBJ2-3
CASSRGGASDTQYF
TGTGCCAGCAGTCGGGGGGGGGCTTCTGATACGCAGTATTTT
>NA|TRBV5-5|NA|TRBJ1-1
CASSFLGSMNTEAFF
TGTGCCAGCAGCTTTCTAGGGAGTATGAACACTGAAGCTTTCTTT
>NA|TRBV9|NA|TRBJ2-6
CASSGNRVPGANVLTF
TGTGCCAGCAGCGGCAACAGGGTTCCTGGGGCCAACGTCCTGACTTTC
>TRBD1|TRBV24-1|NA|TRBJ1-1
CATSNRGSQSEAFF
TGTGCCACCAGTAACAGGGGTAGCCAATCTGAAGCTTTCTTT
>TRBD1|TRBV2|NA|TRBJ2-2
CASSATGGYTGELFF
TGTGCCAGCAGCGCGACAGGGGGCTACACCGGGGAGCTGTTTTTT
>TRBD2|TRBV29-1|NA|TRBJ2-2
CSVEPIRAGALGNTGELFF
TGCAGCGTTGAGCCCATCCGAGCGGGGGCATTGGGGAACACCGGGGAGCTGTTTTTT
>TRBD1|TRBV5-4|NA|TRBJ1-1
CASSPRTGTNTEAFF
TGTGCCAGCAGCCCGAGGACAGGGACTAACACTGAAGCTTTCTTT
>TRBD1|TRBV4-2|NA|TRBJ1-5
CASSQLGTGGEPQHF
TGTGCCAGCAGCCAACTGGGGACAGGGGGTGAACCCCAGCATTTT
>TRBD1|TRBV3-1/TRBV3-2|NA|TRBJ2-7
CASSQVRTGVEQYF
TGTGCCAGCAGCCAAGTTCGGACAGGGGTCGAGCAGTACTTC
>TRBD1|TRBV3-1/TRBV3-2|NA|TRBJ1-2
CASSQFSGQGSYTF
TGTGCCAGCAGCCAATTCTCCGGACAGGGTAGCTACACCTTC
>TRBD1|TRBV19|NA|TRBJ1-4
CASKGQGDEKLFF
TGTGCCAGTAAAGGACAGGGGGATGAAAAACTGTTTTTT
>NA|TRBV25-1|NA|TRBJ2-5
CASSPQTGYQETQYF
TGTGCCAGCAGTCCCCAAACAGGTTACCAAGAGACCCAGTACTTC